This TCR beta chain was sequenced during a study of T cells after yellow fever vaccination. Production of TCR cDNA was by 5'RACE template switching, which also added a universal primer site and UMIs. TCRdb reprocessed the 5' RACE reads via MiXCR and lists one record per CDR3 protein. The sample yields 500,000 to 650,000 distinct CDR3 sequences, around 16% seen once. Germline CDR1 is MNHNS and CDR2 is SASEGT. Trimming removed 5 bases from V and 1 base from J; junction bases left unmatched: 9. The CDR3 runs to 16 residues. A few counts support this clonotype. The J gene is TRBJ2-7, the V gene TRBV6-1; 9 bases agree with TRBD2. This sequence originates from a man in his late teens or twenties who received the YFV17D yellow fever vaccine. Sequencing was performed on PBMCs, taken less than 6 days after the first yellow fever vaccination. CDR3 nucleotide sequence: TGTGCCAGCAGTCCGACCCCTAGCGGGGTATCCTACGAGCAGTACTTC. Its protein product is CASSPTPSGVSYEQYF.